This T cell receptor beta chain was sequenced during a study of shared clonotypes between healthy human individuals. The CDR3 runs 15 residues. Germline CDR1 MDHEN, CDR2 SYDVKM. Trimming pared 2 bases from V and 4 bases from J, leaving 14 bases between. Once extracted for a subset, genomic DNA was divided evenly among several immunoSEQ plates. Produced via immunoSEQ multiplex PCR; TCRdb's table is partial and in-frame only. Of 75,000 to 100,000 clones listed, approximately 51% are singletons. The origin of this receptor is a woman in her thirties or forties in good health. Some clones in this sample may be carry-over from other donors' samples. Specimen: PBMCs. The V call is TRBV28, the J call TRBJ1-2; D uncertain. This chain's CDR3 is CASSLRSVGIYGYTF. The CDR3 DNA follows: TGTGCCAGCAGTTTACGGTCGGTGGGGATCTATGGCTACACCTTC.